This passage covers 9 T cell receptor beta chains from one sample sequenced in a study of T cell repertoires in cytomegalovirus infection (dated by TCRdb to between 2019 and 2020). Sequencing took place on an Illumina HiSeq 1500. The public reads were reprocessed in TCRdb via fastp at Q25 and MiXCR, keeping in-frame beta chains. Each CDR3 protein gets just one entry, which takes the most common genes and DNA from the rows behind it. The sample profile shows about 34,000 distinct CDR3 sequences; about 52% of them were found once. Around 90% of the sample lies in the top ten. The sample's treatment or condition label is to be understood as: in vitro stimulation with specific CMV peptide epitopes to enrich CMV-specific T cells. These receptors have no identified antigens. Material: CD8+ T cells from cultured PBMCs, obtained from culture after CMV antigen stimulation. The source of these receptors is a human donor in good health (CMV status not recorded). Some clones in this sample may be carry-over from other donors' samples.

The rearrangement joins TRBV6-5 to TRBJ2-1, with D uncertain. CDR3 length: 16 residues. CDR1 is MNHEY, CDR2 SVGAGI, per germline. V gave up 0 bases and J gave up 4 bases, with 13 bases separating them. The CDR3 here is CASSYSTDYAYNEQFF. In DNA form, the CDR3 reads TGTGCCAGCAGTTACTCGACGGATTACGCTTACAATGAGCAGTTCTTC.

CDR3 in amino acids: CASSLGDPPREQFF. The CDR3 DNA reads as TGTGCCAGCAGCTTGGGGGACCCACCCAGAGAGCAGTTCTTC. The chain combines TRBV11-2 with TRBJ2-1, with D possibly called TRBD1 or TRBD2 (5 bases each). The CDR3 sequence is 14 residues long. Trimming pared 3 bases from V and 10 bases from J, leaving 16 bases between. Germline loops: CDR1 SGHAT, CDR2 FQNNGV.

V is TRBV7-2 and J is TRBJ2-7; 7 bases match TRBD2. V shed 1 base, J shed 2 bases, and the junction held 5 bases outside the gene matches. Germline V gives CDR1 SGHTA, CDR2 FQGNSA. The CDR3 length is 15 residues. In DNA, the CDR3 is TGTGCCAGCAGCTTAGGCCTAGCGGCTACCTACGAGCAGTACTTC. Its protein is CASSLGLAATYEQYF.

The chain carries TRBV28 and TRBJ2-7; 11 nucleotides agree with TRBD2. Unmatched junction bases numbered 19, after V lost 3 bases and J lost 0 bases. Looked up from germline, CDR1 is MDHEN and CDR2 is SYDVKM. The CDR3 runs 21 residues. CDR3 amino acids: CASSFFFTGLAGGPSSYEQYF. CDR3 bases: TGTGCCAGCAGTTTTTTTTTTACTGGGCTAGCGGGAGGCCCGAGCTCCTACGAGCAGTACTTC.

This clonotype has only a few counts. The chain employs TRBV10-3 and TRBJ2-1; D might be TRBD2 (5 bases). V shed 0 bases and J shed 7 bases, with 16 bases lying between them. The germline gives CDR1 ENHRY, CDR2 SYGVKD. This CDR3 is 16 amino acids long. The CDR3 is CAISESRGMSLNEQFF. CDR3 nucleotides: TGTGCCATCAGTGAGTCGCGAGGGATGAGTTTGAATGAGCAGTTCTTC.

This chain connects TRBV7-9 to TRBJ1-4; D possibly corresponds to TRBD1 (5 bases). Per germline, CDR1 SEHNR and CDR2 FQNEAQ (reference sequence). Trimming took off 8 bases at V and 10 bases at J, with 17 bases between the two ends. CDR3 size: 13 residues. The CDR3 bases are TGTGCCAGCTTGGACACACCCGTCGGAAAACTGTTTTTT. This encodes CASLDTPVGKLFF. Supplemented by reference TRBV7-9 and TRBJ1-4, the full variable domain reads DTGVSQNPRHKITKRGQNVTFRCDPISEHNRLYWYRQTLGQGPEFLTYFQNEAQLEKSRLLSDRFSAERPKGSFSTLEIQRTEQGDSAMYLCASLDTPVGKLFFGSGTQLSVL.

The genes are TRBV6-1 and TRBJ2-3, with 12 bases identical to TRBD2. CDR1 is MNHNS, CDR2 SASEGT, per germline. The CDR3 consists of 16 residues. V lost 5 bases to trimming and J lost 6 bases; unmatched junction nucleotides: 9. The CDR3 DNA reads as TGTGCCAGCAGTCCTAGACTAGCGGGGGCTTGGGATACGCAGTATTTT. Translating it yields CASSPRLAGAWDTQYF.

The CDR3 loop reads CASSLLPENYGYTF. Here the CDR3 DNA reads TGCGCCAGCAGCTTACTTCCGGAGAACTATGGCTACACCTTC. The V gene is TRBV5-1, the J gene TRBJ1-2, with unresolved D. V lost 2 bases to trimming and J lost 2 bases, with 10 bases between them. The CDR3 length is 14 residues. From germline, CDR1 is SGHRS and CDR2 YFSETQ.

In this sample, this clonotype turned up a few times. This rearrangement joins TRBV5-3 to TRBJ1-4; D is perhaps TRBD1 (6 bases). TRBV5-3 is annotated as an ORF whose role is uncertain. CDR3 size: 14 residues. With 8 bases removed from V and 7 bases from J, the gap between germline ends came to 18 bases. CDR3 DNA sequence: TGTGCCAGCAGTCATTATGACAGGCTTGAAAAACTGTTTTTT. Translating gives CASSHYDRLEKLFF.